This is a list of T cell receptor beta chains from one sample in a study of CD8 T cells in Susac syndrome. Each CDR3 protein is one row after TCRdb ran MiXCR on the immunoSEQ multiplex PCR reads. Here the sample spans around 190,000 distinct CDR3 sequences, 85% to 95% being singletons. The sequenced sample was CD8+ T cells from PBMCs. The receptors originated from a human donor with multiple sclerosis. Each CDR3 is given with its conserved first and last residue. A D gene is named only where the DNA matches it firmly. Some rows mark clone size as missing; the rest say once, few, many or name a class of expanded clone.

v_call	d_call	clone_size	cdr3_length	j_call	cdr3_nt	cdr3_aa
TRBV29-1	TRBD1	.	13	TRBJ2-7	TGCAGCGTTGAGGACAGGGGGAACTACGAGCAGTACTTC	CSVEDRGNYEQYF
TRBV6-4	.	.	14	TRBJ1-1	TGTGCCAGCAGTGTCTCCCCTAAGAACACTGAAGCTTTCTTT	CASSVSPKNTEAFF
TRBV27	.	once	12	TRBJ2-7	TGTGCCAGCAGTACCTGGTTGGGCGAGCAGTACTTC	CASSTWLGEQYF
TRBV7-9	TRBD1	.	15	TRBJ1-1	TGTGCCAGCAGGGCGCCTGGGACAGGGCCCACTGAAGCTTTCTTT	CASRAPGTGPTEAFF
TRBV28	.	once	12	TRBJ2-7	TGTGCCAGCAGTTTAAGGGATTACGAGCAGTACTTC	CASSLRDYEQYF
TRBV11-2	TRBD2	.	15	TRBJ2-7	TGTGCCAGCAGCTTAGAGCTAGCGGGAGTATACGAGCAGTACTTC	CASSLELAGVYEQYF
TRBV27	.	.	15	TRBJ2-3	TGTGCCAGCAGTTTGGTGGCGCGGCCTGTAGATACGCAGTATTTT	CASSLVARPVDTQYF
TRBV7-9	TRBD2	.	16	TRBJ2-1	TGTGCCAGCAGCTTCCGTAGCGGGGGGAACTACAATGAGCAGTTCTTC	CASSFRSGGNYNEQFF
TRBV30	.	.	14	TRBJ2-1	TGTGCCTGGACCGATGGCCCGCTAGGCAATGAGCAGTTCTTC	CAWTDGPLGNEQFF
TRBV20-1	TRBD1	once	15	TRBJ2-5	TGCAGTGCTCCCCGAGGAGGGACAGGGGAGGCCACCCAGTACTTC	CSAPRGGTGEATQYF
TRBV7-2	.	once	14	TRBJ2-7	TGTGCCAGCAGCTTTAGTAGGGATTACTACGAGCAGTACTTC	CASSFSRDYYEQYF
TRBV2	TRBD1	.	13	TRBJ1-2	TGTGCCAGCGGGACAGGGGAGCTCTATGGCTACACCTTC	CASGTGELYGYTF
TRBV4-1	TRBD2	once	19	TRBJ2-1	TGCGCCAGCAGCCAAGAGAGAATAGCGGGAGGGCCGCCATACAATGAGCAGTTCTTC	CASSQERIAGGPPYNEQFF
TRBV29-1	TRBD1	.	12	TRBJ2-3	TGCAGCACTAGGACAGGGGCAGATACGCAGTATTTT	CSTRTGADTQYF
TRBV3-1	.	.	17	TRBJ1-6	TGTGCCAGCAGCCATTGGGAGGACAGCAACTATAATTCACCCCTCCACTTT	CASSHWEDSNYNSPLHF
TRBV20-1	TRBD2	.	14	TRBJ2-1	TGCAGTGCTATTAGCGGGGGGGAATACAATGAGCAGTTCTTC	CSAISGGEYNEQFF
TRBV27	.	.	11	TRBJ2-1	TGTGCCAGCGGAGGGGGCTATGAGCAGTTCTTC	CASGGGYEQFF
TRBV7-9	.	.	14	TRBJ1-4	TGTGCCAGCAGCTTGCCCCGTCTCGGCGAAAAACTGTTTTTT	CASSLPRLGEKLFF
TRBV20-1	TRBD2	.	14	TRBJ2-7	TGCAGTGCGGAAGATATCGGACTAGCTCTCGAGCAGTACTTC	CSAEDIGLALEQYF
TRBV28	TRBD1	.	17	TRBJ2-7	TGTGCCAGCAGGGGGGACAGGGGGTCTTCCTTTTTGTACGAGCAGTACTTC	CASRGDRGSSFLYEQYF
TRBV15	.	.	16	TRBJ1-2	TGTGCCACCAGCAGAGGGTGGGGTAAAGCTAACTATGGCTACACCTTC	CATSRGWGKANYGYTF
TRBV7-2	TRBD1	.	14	TRBJ2-7	TGTGCCAGCAGCAACCGGGACAGGGCGTACGAGCAGTACTTC	CASSNRDRAYEQYF
TRBV20-1	.	.	16	TRBJ1-3	TGCAGTGCTAGCGACGCCGACCCCATCTCTGGAAACACCATATATTTT	CSASDADPISGNTIYF
TRBV6-2/TRBV6-3	.	.	14	TRBJ2-1	TGTGCCAGCAGTCGTCAGGGTGCCTACAATGAGCAGTTCTTC	CASSRQGAYNEQFF
TRBV27	.	.	15	TRBJ1-1	TGTGCCAGCAGCCTTTTCAGGGGCGATAACACTGAAGCTTTCTTT	CASSLFRGDNTEAFF
TRBV19	.	once	13	TRBJ1-4	TGTGCCAGTACCGTGGACGGCGCCGGTCAACTGTTTTTT	CASTVDGAGQLFF
TRBV20-1	.	once	12	TRBJ2-7	TGCAGTGCTAGTCAAGGGAGTCACGAGCAGTACTTC	CSASQGSHEQYF
TRBV15	.	.	12	TRBJ1-1	TGTGCCACCAGTCGAGCGAACACTGAAGCTTTCTTT	CATSRANTEAFF
TRBV13	TRBD2	once	16	TRBJ2-7	TGTGCCAGCAGCACGCTAGGGACTAGCGGGGACTACGAGCAGTACTTC	CASSTLGTSGDYEQYF
TRBV5-8	.	.	14	TRBJ1-1	TGTGCCAGCAGCTTACGAGGGTGGAACACTGAAGCTTTCTTT	CASSLRGWNTEAFF
TRBV5-1	.	.	15	TRBJ2-7	TGCGCCAGCAGCTTGGATGGTCAGGGAAGCTACGAGCAGTACTTC	CASSLDGQGSYEQYF
TRBV3-1	.	.	15	TRBJ2-1	TGTGCCAGCAGCCAACCCGGGAGTTTGCCGTATGAGCAGTTCTTC	CASSQPGSLPYEQFF
TRBV29-1	TRBD2	once	17	TRBJ2-1	TGCAGCTACTCCCCGGGGGCTAGCGGGACCTCCTACAATGAGCAGTTCTTC	CSYSPGASGTSYNEQFF